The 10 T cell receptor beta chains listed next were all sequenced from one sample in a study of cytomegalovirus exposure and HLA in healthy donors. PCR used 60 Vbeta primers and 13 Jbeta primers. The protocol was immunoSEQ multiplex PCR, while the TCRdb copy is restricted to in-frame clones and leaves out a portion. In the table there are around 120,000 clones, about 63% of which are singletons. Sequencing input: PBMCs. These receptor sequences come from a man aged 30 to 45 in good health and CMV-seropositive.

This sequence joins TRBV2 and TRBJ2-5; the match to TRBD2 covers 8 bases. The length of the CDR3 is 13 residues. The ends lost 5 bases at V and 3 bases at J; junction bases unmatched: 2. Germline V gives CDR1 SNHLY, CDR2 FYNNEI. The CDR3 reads CASSPGLEETQYF. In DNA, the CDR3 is TGTGCCAGCAGTCCGGGACTAGAAGAGACCCAGTACTTC.

Written as DNA, the CDR3 is TGTGCCAGCAGTTTACCGGGGTTGTTGGGCGAGCAGTACTTC. This gives the protein CASSLPGLLGEQYF. The chain recombines TRBV28 with TRBJ2-7, with D tentatively TRBD2 (5 bases). This CDR3 is 14 amino acids long. The ends were cut back, 2 bases at V and 6 bases at J, with 14 bases in the middle. Germline-derived CDR1 and CDR2 are MDHEN and SYDVKM. The complete variable domain, with remaining parts taken from reference TRBV28 and TRBJ2-7, reads DVKVTQSSRYLVKRTGEKVFLECVQDMDHENMFWYRQDPGLGLRLIYFSYDVKMKEKGDIPEGYSVSREKKERFSLILESASTNQTSMYLCASSLPGLLGEQYFGPGTRLTVT.

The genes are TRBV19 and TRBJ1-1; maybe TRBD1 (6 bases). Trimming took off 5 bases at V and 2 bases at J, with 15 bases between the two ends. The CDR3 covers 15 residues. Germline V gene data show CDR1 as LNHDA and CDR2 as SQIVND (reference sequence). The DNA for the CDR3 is TGTGCCAGTAGTGCATACAGGGAAGGCAACACTGAAGCTTTCTTT. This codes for CASSAYREGNTEAFF.

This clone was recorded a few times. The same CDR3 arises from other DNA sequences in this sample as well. The CDR3 DNA reads as TGTGCCAGCGTTACGTCGGGTAGTCCGGGACAGACCCCCTACGAGCAGTACTTC. It specifies CASVTSGSPGQTPYEQYF. The gene calls are TRBV27 and TRBJ2-7, with TRBD1 matching 7 bases. CDR3 length: 18 residues. With 8 bases clipped from V and 2 bases from J, the junction kept 21 bases outside the gene matches. Germline lookup yields CDR1 MNHEY and CDR2 SMNVEV (reference sequence).

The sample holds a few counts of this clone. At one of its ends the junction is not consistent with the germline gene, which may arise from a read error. CDR3: CASRRDVGVLFF. The CDR3 DNA is TGTGCCAGCAGACGCGATGTAGGGGTGTTATTCTTC. The chain combines TRBV5-8 with TRBJ1-2; a weak D match, TRBD1 (5 bases). The CDR3 spans 12 residues. CDR1 is SGHTS and CDR2 is YDEGEE in the germline V gene.

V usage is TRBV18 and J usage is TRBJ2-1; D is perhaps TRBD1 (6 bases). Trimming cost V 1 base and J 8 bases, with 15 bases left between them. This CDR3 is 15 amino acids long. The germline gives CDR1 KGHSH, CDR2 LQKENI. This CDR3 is CASSPRVTGPHEQFF. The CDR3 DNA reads TGTGCCAGCTCACCACGAGTGACAGGTCCCCATGAGCAGTTCTTC.

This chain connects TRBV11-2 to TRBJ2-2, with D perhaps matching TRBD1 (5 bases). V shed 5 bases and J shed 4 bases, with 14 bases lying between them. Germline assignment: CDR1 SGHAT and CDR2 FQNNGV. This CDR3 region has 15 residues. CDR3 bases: TGTGCCAGCAGCCCACTCAGGACACGCACCGGGGAGCTGTTTTTT. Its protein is CASSPLRTRTGELFF.

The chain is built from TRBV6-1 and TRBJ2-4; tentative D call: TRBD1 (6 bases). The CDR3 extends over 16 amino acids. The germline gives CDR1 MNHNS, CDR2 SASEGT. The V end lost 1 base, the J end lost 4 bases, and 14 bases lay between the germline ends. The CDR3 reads CASSEVGAGAKNIQYF. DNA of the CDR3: TGTGCCAGCAGTGAAGTCGGGGCAGGGGCTAAAAACATTCAGTACTTC.

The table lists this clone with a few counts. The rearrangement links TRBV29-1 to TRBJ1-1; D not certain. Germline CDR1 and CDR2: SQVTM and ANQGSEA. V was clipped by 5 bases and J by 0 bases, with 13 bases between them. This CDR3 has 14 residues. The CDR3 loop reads CSVSRVILNTEAFF. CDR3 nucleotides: TGCAGCGTTTCGAGGGTAATCCTGAACACTGAAGCTTTCTTT.

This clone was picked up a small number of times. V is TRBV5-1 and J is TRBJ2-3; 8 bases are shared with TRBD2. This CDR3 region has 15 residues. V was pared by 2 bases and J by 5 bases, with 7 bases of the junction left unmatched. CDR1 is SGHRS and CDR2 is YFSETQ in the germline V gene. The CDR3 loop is CASSFSGGRGDTQYF. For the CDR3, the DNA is TGCGCCAGCAGCTTCTCGGGAGGGCGAGGAGATACGCAGTATTTT.